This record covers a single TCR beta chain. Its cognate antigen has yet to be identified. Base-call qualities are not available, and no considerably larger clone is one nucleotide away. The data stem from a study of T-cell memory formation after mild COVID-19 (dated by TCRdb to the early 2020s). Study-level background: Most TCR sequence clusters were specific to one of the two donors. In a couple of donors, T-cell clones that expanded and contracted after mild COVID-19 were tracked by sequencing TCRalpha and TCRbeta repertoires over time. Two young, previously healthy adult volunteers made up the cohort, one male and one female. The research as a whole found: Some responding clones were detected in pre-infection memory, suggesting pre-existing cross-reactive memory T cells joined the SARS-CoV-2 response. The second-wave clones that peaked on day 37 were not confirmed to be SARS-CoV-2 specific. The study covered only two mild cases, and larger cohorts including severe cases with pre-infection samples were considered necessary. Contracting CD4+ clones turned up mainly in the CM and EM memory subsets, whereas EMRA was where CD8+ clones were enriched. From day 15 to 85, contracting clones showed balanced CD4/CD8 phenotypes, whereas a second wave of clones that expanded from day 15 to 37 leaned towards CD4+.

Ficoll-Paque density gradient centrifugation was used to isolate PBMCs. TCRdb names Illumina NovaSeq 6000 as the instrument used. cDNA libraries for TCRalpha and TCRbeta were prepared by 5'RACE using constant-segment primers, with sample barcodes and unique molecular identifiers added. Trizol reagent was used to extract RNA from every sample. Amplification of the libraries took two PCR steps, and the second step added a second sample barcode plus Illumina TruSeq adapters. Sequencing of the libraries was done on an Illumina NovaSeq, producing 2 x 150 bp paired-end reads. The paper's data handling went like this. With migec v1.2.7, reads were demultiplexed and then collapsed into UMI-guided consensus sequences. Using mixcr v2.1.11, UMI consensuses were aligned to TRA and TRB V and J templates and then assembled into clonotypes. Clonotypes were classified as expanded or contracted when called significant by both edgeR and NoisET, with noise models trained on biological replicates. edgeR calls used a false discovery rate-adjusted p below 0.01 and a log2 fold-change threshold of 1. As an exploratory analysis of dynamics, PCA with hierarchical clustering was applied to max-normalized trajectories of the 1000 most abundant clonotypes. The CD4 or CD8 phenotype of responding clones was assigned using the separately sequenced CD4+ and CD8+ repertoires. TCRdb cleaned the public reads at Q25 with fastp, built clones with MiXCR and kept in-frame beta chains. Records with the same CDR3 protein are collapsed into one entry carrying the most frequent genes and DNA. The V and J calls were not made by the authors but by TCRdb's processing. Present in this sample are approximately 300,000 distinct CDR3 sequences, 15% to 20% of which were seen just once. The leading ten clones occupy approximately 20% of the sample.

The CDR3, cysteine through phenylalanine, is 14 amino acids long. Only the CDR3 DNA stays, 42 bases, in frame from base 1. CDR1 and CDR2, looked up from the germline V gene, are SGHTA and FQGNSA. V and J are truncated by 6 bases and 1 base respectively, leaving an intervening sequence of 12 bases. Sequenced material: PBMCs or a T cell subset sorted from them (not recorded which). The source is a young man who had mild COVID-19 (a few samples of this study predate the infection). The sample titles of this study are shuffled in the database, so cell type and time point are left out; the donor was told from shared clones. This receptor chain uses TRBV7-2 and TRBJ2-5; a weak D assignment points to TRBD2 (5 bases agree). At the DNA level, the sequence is TGTGCCAGCAGGAAGCCGGGATTCCAAGAGACCCAGTACTTC. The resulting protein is CASRKPGFQETQYF.